This is a list of T cell receptor beta chains from one sample in a study of blood T cell repertoires in COVID-19. Assay used: immunoSEQ multiplex PCR; TCRdb lists only in-frame clones, some missing. The profile covers some 360,000 clones, with around nine tenths appearing a single time and 3.9% taken by the ten largest. The sample taken for sequencing was peripheral blood. The receptor set was obtained from a woman aged 55-70 years with COVID-19, enrolled during active disease. Each CDR3 is given without its conserved first and last residue.

V,J,CDR3
TRBV5-5,TRBJ1-4,ASSLGQGATNEKLF
TRBV5-6,TRBJ2-2,ATAVRRTNTGELF
TRBV30,TRBJ1-2,AWSVGWGGIYGYT
TRBV7-9,TRBJ1-1,ASSLGTGNTEAF
TRBV30,TRBJ1-2,AWTLGSYYGYT
TRBV29-1,TRBJ2-7,SVSGTGYEQY
TRBV5-1,TRBJ2-6,ASSRGTGGAGGTGANVLT
TRBV29-1,TRBJ1-1,SVVLAGRDTEAF
TRBV14,TRBJ1-1,ASSQSTGLNTEAF
TRBV18,TRBJ1-2,ASSRERDYGYT
TRBV6-2/TRBV6-3,TRBJ1-5,ASSYPGQPQH
TRBV4-1,TRBJ1-2,ASSPRTTGAFNYGYT
TRBV28,TRBJ1-1,ASSPRQGGTEAF
TRBV4-1,TRBJ2-7,ASSRVTGGSYEQY
TRBV9,TRBJ2-3,ASSAAGTGHTDTQY
TRBV11-1,TRBJ1-1,ASSSPRGGTEAF
TRBV2,TRBJ1-4,AISGTDRAKLF
TRBV7-3,TRBJ1-1,ASSLNGGNTEAF
TRBV9,TRBJ1-4,ASSVVEGVGEKLF
TRBV4-2,TRBJ2-3,ASSQDWLAGGLSTDTQY
TRBV5-1,TRBJ2-2,ASSLLISQAGELF
TRBV18,TRBJ1-1,ASSSLSRTLNTEAF
TRBV2,TRBJ1-6,ASAGQGEGSPLH
TRBV4-1,TRBJ2-7,ASSQGGGPRTGSYEQY
TRBV5-6,TRBJ1-2,ASSLISGVDYGYT
TRBV5-1,TRBJ2-5,ASRLLAGGQETQY
TRBV5-4,TRBJ1-1,ASSLSVGNTEAF
TRBV5-1,TRBJ1-4,ASRITGGRNEKLF
TRBV3-1/TRBV3-2,TRBJ2-1,ASSQVGGNSYNEQF
TRBV5-1,TRBJ1-2,ASKTGQTLNYGYT
TRBV5-6,TRBJ2-3,ASRWQPGSTSTDTQY
TRBV3-1/TRBV3-2,TRBJ1-2,ASSQSEYYGYT
TRBV12-3/TRBV12-4,TRBJ1-2,ASSFDSNYGYT
TRBV4-1,TRBJ1-6,ASSQGVDRGLHNSPLH
TRBV5-4,TRBJ1-2,ASSPDRNYGYT
TRBV5-1,TRBJ2-4,ASSYLPGQGNIQY
TRBV5-8,TRBJ1-4,ASSLRGLRTEKLF